The 15 T cell receptor beta chains given below trace back to one sample, sequenced in a study of identical twins (TCRdb year 2016). Receptor libraries were prepared by 5' RACE. This sample was sequenced with an Illumina HiSeq 2000. The public reads were run again by TCRdb, first through fastp at Q25 and then through MiXCR, and only productive beta chains were kept. Rows are combined by CDR3 protein, so each entry shows the most common genes and DNA. The sample has 250,000 to 300,000 distinct CDR3 sequences on record, roughly 9.8% of them singletons. The ten most abundant clones make up approximately 7% of the sample. This sample was also put to use in a study of yellow fever vaccine responses in identical twins.

What was sequenced was CD8+ T cells sorted from blood. The receptor source for this set is a woman aged 18-30 years in good health.

The J gene is TRBJ2-2, the V gene TRBV30, with TRBD1 matching over 7 bases. J was trimmed by 1 base and V by 5 bases; bases with no gene match: 1. The CDR3 sequence is 13 residues long. Looked up from germline, CDR1 is GTSNPN and CDR2 is SVGIG (reference sequence). The DNA for the CDR3 is TGTGCCTGGGACAGGGAGAACACCGGGGAGCTGTTTTTT. Protein sequence: CAWDRENTGELFF.

This clonotype was seen ten or more times. The chain uses TRBV6-5 and TRBJ2-7; a weak D match, TRBD1 (5 bases). V was cut by 0 bases and J by 4 bases, with 10 bases left in between. Germline assignment: CDR1 MNHEY and CDR2 SVGAGI. The CDR3 is 14 amino acids. The CDR3 nucleotides are TGTGCCAGCAGTTACTCTGCAGGGTTGTACGAGCAGTACTTC. It codes for CASSYSAGLYEQYF.

The V call is TRBV7-8, the J call TRBJ2-7; D is undetermined. The CDR3 is 14 amino acids. In germline, CDR1 is SGHVS, CDR2 FQNEAQ. V gave up 2 bases and J gave up 6 bases, with 14 bases separating them. CDR3 coding DNA: TGTGCCAGCAGCTTATCACCCCTTTTTGGCGAGCAGTACTTC. Its protein product is CASSLSPLFGEQYF.

The V gene is TRBV6-6, the J gene TRBJ2-5, with a possible D match to TRBD2 (6 bases). Germline lookup yields CDR1 MNHNY and CDR2 SVGAGI (reference sequence). V lost 7 bases and J 5 bases, leaving 8 bases between the germline ends. The CDR3 spans 11 residues. The CDR3 here is CASTRGETQYF. CDR3 nucleotides: TGTGCCAGCACCCGGGGGGAGACCCAGTACTTC.

About this clonotype itself: No DNA is shown, since the ends of the CDR3 on it are uncertain; the CDR3 is the one TCRdb lists. V is TRBV23-1 and J is TRBJ2-2; TRBD1, as called in the table, went unchecked against the DNA. TRBV23-1 is an ORF, with its function uncertain. From its first to its last residue, the CDR3 has 16 amino acids. The CDR3 here is CASSRIRDRTPGSCFF.

The chain joins TRBV7-9 to TRBJ1-1; D unresolved. Deletions cut 5 bases from V and 7 bases from J, with 8 bases between. The CDR3 has 11 amino acids. Germline lookup yields CDR1 SEHNR and CDR2 FQNEAQ (reference sequence). DNA for the CDR3: TGTGCCAGCAGCCCACTTATTGAAGCTTTCTTT. It specifies CASSPLIEAFF.

The chain joins TRBV20-1 to TRBJ2-1; D may be TRBD2 (7 bases). Trimming pared 4 bases from V and 3 bases from J, leaving 19 bases between. Germline V gives CDR1 DFQATT, CDR2 SNEGSKA (reference sequence). The CDR3 sequence is 16 residues long. This CDR3 reads CSAKGGLAALYNEQFF. The DNA of the CDR3 is TGCAGTGCTAAGGGGGGTCTAGCGGCACTCTACAATGAGCAGTTCTTC.

This clonotype is a singleton in its sample. A read error may produce the germline difference seen at one junction end. The J gene is TRBJ2-5, the V gene TRBV6-5; 13 bases align to TRBD2. CDR1 and CDR2 from the germline V gene are MNHEY and SVGAGI. This CDR3 has 16 residues. The CDR3 loop is CASCYFGLAGEETQYF. In DNA form, the CDR3 reads TGTGCCAGCTGTTATTTTGGACTAGCGGGGGAAGAGACCCAGTACTTC.

This clonotype was detected a few times. This chain connects TRBV7-2 to TRBJ2-2; TRBD1 might be the D (6 bases). This CDR3 is built from 16 residues. Germline V lookup: CDR1 SGHTA, CDR2 FQGNSA. The ends were cut back, 1 base at V and 1 base at J, with 10 bases in the middle. The CDR3 nucleotides read TGTGCCAGCAGCTTAGGACAGGAAAAGAACACCGGGGAGCTGTTTTTT. This encodes CASSLGQEKNTGELFF.

This clonotype was observed at least ten times. The chain combines TRBV5-1 with TRBJ2-3; 8 bases map to TRBD2. Germline assignment: CDR1 SGHRS and CDR2 YFSETQ. The CDR3 sequence is 16 residues long. The V gene end was trimmed by 0 bases and the J gene end by 3 bases; junction bases not matched to a gene: 6. CDR3 in amino acids: CASSLASGGLTDTQYF. Here the CDR3 DNA reads TGCGCCAGCAGCTTGGCCTCGGGAGGGCTTACAGATACGCAGTATTTT.

This clonotype was counted only a few times. This chain links TRBV7-9 with TRBJ1-1, with D unclear. The germline CDR1 and CDR2 sequences are SEHNR and FQNEAQ (reference sequence). The CDR3 runs to 15 residues. The ends were cut back, 1 base at V and 8 bases at J, with 17 bases in the middle. DNA for the CDR3: TGTGCCAGCAGCTTAGGTCCGGGGATGAATGAGGAAGCTTTCTTT. Its protein product is CASSLGPGMNEEAFF. The full variable domain, with the rest looked up from reference TRBV7-9 and TRBJ1-1, is DTGVSQNPRHKITKRGQNVTFRCDPISEHNRLYWYRQTLGQGPEFLTYFQNEAQLEKSRLLSDRFSAERPKGSFSTLEIQRTEQGDSAMYLCASSLGPGMNEEAFFGQGTRLTVV.

A few counts support this clonotype. The rearrangement joins TRBV15 to TRBJ2-2, with a tentative D call TRBD1 (6 bases). The germline CDR1 and CDR2 sequences are LNHNV and YYDKDF (reference sequence). The V end was cut by 0 bases, the J end by 7 bases, with 18 bases between. This CDR3 has 17 amino acids. The CDR3 nucleotides are TGTGCCACCAGCAGAGATTCTTTTGGGGGCGCGGTCGGGGAGCTGTTTTTT. Amino acid sequence: CATSRDSFGGAVGELFF.

The gene calls are TRBV5-1 and TRBJ2-1; possibly TRBD2 for D (5 bases). The CDR3 length is 15 residues. Trimming took 1 base from V and 2 from J, leaving 10 bases between them. CDR1 is SGHRS, CDR2 YFSETQ, per germline. The CDR3 is CASSLSGVPYNEQFF. CDR3 coding DNA: TGCGCCAGCAGCTTGTCCGGGGTCCCCTACAATGAGCAGTTCTTC.

The rearrangement links TRBV11-1 to TRBJ2-3; 9 positions match TRBD1. Germline CDR1 and CDR2: SGHAT and FQDESV (reference sequence). V gave up 5 bases and J gave up 5 bases; unmatched junction bases: 20. The length of the CDR3 is 19 residues. In DNA, the CDR3 is TGTGCCAGCAGCCTCCCGACGAATAGACAGGGGGGGGTTAAAGATACGCAGTATTTT. It is translated as CASSLPTNRQGGVKDTQYF. Variable domain in full (rest from reference TRBV11-1 and TRBJ2-3): EAEVAQSPRYKITEKSQAVAFWCDPISGHATLYWYRQILGQGPELLVQFQDESVVDDSQLPKDRFSAERLKGVDSTLKIQPAELGDSAMYLCASSLPTNRQGGVKDTQYFGPGTRLTVL.

This clonotype was observed a handful of times. A junction end diverges from the germline sequence, so it may reflect a read error. The chain joins TRBV7-7 to TRBJ2-5, with TRBD1 matching 7 bases. Looked up from germline, CDR1 is SSHAT and CDR2 is FNYEAQ (reference sequence). This CDR3 is built from 19 residues. CDR3 sequence reads: CASSLARTAPLDRQETQYF. The CDR3 DNA sequence: TGTGCTAGCAGCTTAGCGAGGACCGCGCCCTTGGACAGGCAAGAGACCCAGTACTTC.